This is a list of T cell receptor beta chains from one sample in a study of blood T cell repertoires in COVID-19. TCRdb keeps only in-frame clones here, not all; method: immunoSEQ multiplex PCR. In the table there are about 230,000 clones, over 70% of which are singletons. Sequencing used peripheral blood. The receptors shown here come from a woman aged 80 or older with acute or convalescent COVID-19. The CDR3 runs from the conserved cysteine through the conserved F or W. Each record gives: D gene, J gene, V gene, clone size, CDR3 protein, CDR3 DNA. A D gene is named only where the DNA matches it firmly. Rows may omit the clone size; those that give it use once, few, many or a size class.

d_call: TRBD2; j_call: TRBJ2-3; v_call: TRBV9; clone_size: .; cdr3_aa: CASSVGEGGTDTQYF; cdr3_nt: TGTGCCAGCAGCGTAGGGGAGGGTGGCACAGATACGCAGTATTTT
d_call: .; j_call: TRBJ2-3; v_call: TRBV27; clone_size: .; cdr3_aa: CASRKAGHTDTQYF; cdr3_nt: TGTGCCAGCAGAAAAGCGGGCCACACAGATACGCAGTATTTT
d_call: .; j_call: TRBJ2-1; v_call: TRBV5-1; clone_size: .; cdr3_aa: CASSSVAGGGGRDSYNEQFF; cdr3_nt: TGCGCCAGCAGCTCAGTCGCAGGGGGCGGCGGGAGGGACTCCTACAATGAGCAGTTCTTC
d_call: TRBD2; j_call: TRBJ2-7; v_call: TRBV9; clone_size: once; cdr3_aa: CASSSSVLAGVEQYF; cdr3_nt: TGTGCCAGCAGCTCTAGCGTACTAGCGGGAGTCGAGCAGTACTTC
d_call: .; j_call: TRBJ1-1; v_call: TRBV6-5; clone_size: .; cdr3_aa: CAVILRGNTEAFF; cdr3_nt: TGTGCCGTCATCTTAAGGGGTAACACTGAAGCTTTCTTT
d_call: TRBD2; j_call: TRBJ2-7; v_call: TRBV9; clone_size: .; cdr3_aa: CASSVGLAGFSYEQYF; cdr3_nt: TGTGCCAGCAGCGTAGGGCTAGCGGGATTCTCCTACGAGCAGTACTTC
d_call: TRBD1; j_call: TRBJ1-5; v_call: TRBV27; clone_size: .; cdr3_aa: CASSPYTSVDRGNAQPQHF; cdr3_nt: TGTGCCAGCAGTCCATACACAAGCGTGGACAGGGGAAACGCTCAGCCCCAGCATTTT
d_call: TRBD1; j_call: TRBJ2-5; v_call: TRBV19; clone_size: .; cdr3_aa: CASSRDRVTQETQYF; cdr3_nt: TGTGCCAGTAGCCGGGACAGGGTGACCCAAGAGACCCAGTACTTC
d_call: TRBD1; j_call: TRBJ1-6; v_call: TRBV10-3; clone_size: .; cdr3_aa: CAIRTGQEYSPLHF; cdr3_nt: TGTGCCATCAGGACGGGACAGGAGTATTCACCCCTCCACTTT
d_call: .; j_call: TRBJ1-1; v_call: TRBV11-3; clone_size: .; cdr3_aa: CASSLAGASEAFF; cdr3_nt: TGTGCCAGCAGCTTGGCAGGGGCTAGTGAAGCTTTCTTT
d_call: .; j_call: TRBJ1-1; v_call: TRBV5-4; clone_size: once; cdr3_aa: CASSSRAGAGTEAFF; cdr3_nt: TGTGCCAGCAGCTCGCGGGCGGGGGCAGGCACTGAAGCTTTCTTT
d_call: .; j_call: TRBJ1-2; v_call: TRBV28; clone_size: .; cdr3_aa: CASSLGGVDLYGYTF; cdr3_nt: TGTGCCAGCAGTTTAGGGGGGGTAGATCTTTATGGCTACACCTTC
d_call: .; j_call: TRBJ1-5; v_call: TRBV6-5; clone_size: many; cdr3_aa: CASSMDGGVLVAQHF; cdr3_nt: TGTGCCAGCAGTATGGATGGGGGGGTTTTGGTGGCCCAGCATTTT
d_call: TRBD1; j_call: TRBJ1-6; v_call: TRBV27; clone_size: .; cdr3_aa: CASSFRDRAYYNSPLHF; cdr3_nt: TGTGCCAGCAGTTTCCGGGACAGGGCCTACTATAATTCACCCCTCCACTTT
d_call: TRBD2; j_call: TRBJ2-3; v_call: TRBV10-3; clone_size: once; cdr3_aa: CAIRDKRGSTDTQYF; cdr3_nt: TGTGCCATCAGGGATAAGCGGGGTAGCACAGATACGCAGTATTTT
d_call: .; j_call: TRBJ2-3; v_call: TRBV6-6; clone_size: .; cdr3_aa: CASSGEKTQYF; cdr3_nt: TGTGCCAGCAGTGGGGAGAAGACGCAGTATTTT
d_call: .; j_call: TRBJ2-7; v_call: TRBV29-1; clone_size: .; cdr3_aa: CSVEKGRNEQYF; cdr3_nt: TGCAGCGTTGAGAAAGGGAGAAACGAGCAGTACTTC
d_call: .; j_call: TRBJ2-7; v_call: TRBV12-2; clone_size: .; cdr3_aa: CASRLAERDPPEQYF; cdr3_nt: TGTGCAAGTCGCTTAGCGGAGCGGGACCCACCCGAGCAGTACTTC
d_call: .; j_call: TRBJ1-6; v_call: TRBV21-1; clone_size: few; cdr3_aa: CASSGVAAEAGNNSPLHF; cdr3_nt: TGTGCCAGCAGCGGAGTTGCAGCTGAAGCTGGAAATAATTCACCCCTCCACTTT
d_call: TRBD1; j_call: TRBJ1-5; v_call: TRBV19; clone_size: .; cdr3_aa: CASSPLDRGNQPQHF; cdr3_nt: TGTGCCAGTAGTCCTCTTGACAGGGGCAATCAGCCCCAGCATTTT
d_call: TRBD2; j_call: TRBJ2-7; v_call: TRBV3-1/TRBV3-2; clone_size: few; cdr3_aa: CASSQLGTSGYEQYF; cdr3_nt: TGTGCCAGCAGCCAATTGGGGACTAGCGGCTACGAGCAGTACTTC
d_call: .; j_call: TRBJ1-5; v_call: TRBV21-1; clone_size: .; cdr3_aa: CASSTGGPVQPQHF; cdr3_nt: TGTGCCAGCTCTACAGGGGGCCCGGTTCAGCCCCAGCATTTT
d_call: .; j_call: TRBJ1-2; v_call: TRBV5-5; clone_size: .; cdr3_aa: CASSPGTGLYGYTF; cdr3_nt: TGTGCCAGCAGCCCGGGTACCGGACTCTATGGCTACACCTTC
d_call: .; j_call: TRBJ1-4; v_call: TRBV12-3/TRBV12-4; clone_size: .; cdr3_aa: CASSPLGVEKLFF; cdr3_nt: TGTGCCAGCAGCCCCCTCGGGGTTGAAAAACTGTTTTTT
d_call: TRBD1; j_call: TRBJ2-3; v_call: TRBV5-8; clone_size: .; cdr3_aa: CASSDGRGLVRTDTQYF; cdr3_nt: TGTGCCAGCAGCGATGGAAGGGGGCTAGTGCGCACAGATACGCAGTATTTT
d_call: .; j_call: TRBJ1-1; v_call: TRBV5-1; clone_size: .; cdr3_aa: CASSLGAGGDTEAFF; cdr3_nt: TGCGCCAGCAGCTTGGGGGCAGGCGGGGACACTGAAGCTTTCTTT
d_call: TRBD2; j_call: TRBJ2-7; v_call: TRBV6-1; clone_size: .; cdr3_aa: CASSEGLAGTYEQYF; cdr3_nt: TGTGCCAGCAGTGAAGGACTAGCGGGAACCTACGAGCAGTACTTC
d_call: .; j_call: TRBJ1-1; v_call: TRBV14; clone_size: .; cdr3_aa: CASSQGGLTEAFF; cdr3_nt: TGTGCCAGCAGCCAAGGGGGGCTCACTGAAGCTTTCTTT
d_call: TRBD1; j_call: TRBJ2-2; v_call: TRBV11-3; clone_size: .; cdr3_aa: CASSLGQGFGELFF; cdr3_nt: TGTGCCAGCAGCCTGGGACAGGGCTTCGGGGAGCTGTTTTTT
d_call: .; j_call: TRBJ2-2; v_call: TRBV18; clone_size: .; cdr3_aa: CASSPVSGNTGELFF; cdr3_nt: TGTGCCAGCTCACCTGTTAGTGGGAACACCGGGGAGCTGTTTTTT
d_call: .; j_call: TRBJ1-1; v_call: TRBV18; clone_size: .; cdr3_aa: CASSPPMPGNTEAFF; cdr3_nt: TGTGCCAGCTCACCACCGATGCCGGGTAACACTGAAGCTTTCTTT
d_call: TRBD1; j_call: TRBJ2-1; v_call: TRBV4-2; clone_size: .; cdr3_aa: CASSQGQGYEQFF; cdr3_nt: TGTGCCAGCAGCCAAGGACAGGGGTATGAGCAGTTCTTC
d_call: .; j_call: TRBJ1-5; v_call: TRBV6-1; clone_size: .; cdr3_aa: CASSEGQHQPQHF; cdr3_nt: TGTGCCAGCAGTGAAGGACAGCACCAGCCCCAGCATTTT
d_call: .; j_call: TRBJ2-7; v_call: TRBV6-5; clone_size: .; cdr3_aa: CASRGQPSSYEQYF; cdr3_nt: TGTGCCAGCCGAGGACAACCCAGCTCCTACGAGCAGTACTTC
d_call: TRBD1; j_call: TRBJ2-5; v_call: TRBV6-6; clone_size: .; cdr3_aa: CASSYYIQGDQETQYF; cdr3_nt: TGTGCCAGCAGTTACTATATCCAGGGGGATCAAGAGACCCAGTACTTC
d_call: .; j_call: TRBJ1-2; v_call: TRBV3-1/TRBV3-2; clone_size: .; cdr3_aa: CASSLKDRSPYGYTF; cdr3_nt: TGTGCCAGCAGCCTCAAAGACAGGAGCCCCTATGGCTACACCTTC
d_call: TRBD2; j_call: TRBJ2-7; v_call: TRBV28; clone_size: .; cdr3_aa: CASSPTSGSTYEQYF; cdr3_nt: TGTGCCAGCAGTCCGACTAGCGGGTCAACCTACGAGCAGTACTTC
d_call: TRBD2; j_call: TRBJ2-3; v_call: TRBV13; clone_size: .; cdr3_aa: CASRVAGGDYTQYF; cdr3_nt: TGTGCCAGCAGGGTAGCGGGGGGAGACTATACGCAGTATTTT
d_call: TRBD2; j_call: TRBJ2-3; v_call: TRBV10-1; clone_size: .; cdr3_aa: CASSLKREPTGSTDTQYF; cdr3_nt: TGCGCCAGCAGTTTAAAGCGGGAGCCGACGGGGAGCACAGATACGCAGTATTTT
d_call: .; j_call: TRBJ1-2; v_call: TRBV7-9; clone_size: .; cdr3_aa: CASSSPYSTPAYGYTF; cdr3_nt: TGTGCCAGCAGCTCGCCGTACAGTACGCCAGCATATGGCTACACCTTC
d_call: TRBD1; j_call: TRBJ2-7; v_call: TRBV7-2; clone_size: .; cdr3_aa: CASRTTGGLEEQYF; cdr3_nt: TGTGCCAGCAGAACGACAGGGGGTTTGGAAGAGCAGTACTTC
d_call: .; j_call: TRBJ2-1; v_call: TRBV19; clone_size: .; cdr3_aa: CASGLARYNEQFF; cdr3_nt: TGTGCCAGTGGGCTAGCGCGGTACAATGAGCAGTTCTTC